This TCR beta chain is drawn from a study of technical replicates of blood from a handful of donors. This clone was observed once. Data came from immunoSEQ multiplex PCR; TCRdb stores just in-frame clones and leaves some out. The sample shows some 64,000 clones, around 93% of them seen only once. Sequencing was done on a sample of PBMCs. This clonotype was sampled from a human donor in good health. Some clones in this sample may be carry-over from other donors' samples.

CDR3 protein: CASSASRDRDRSGANVLTF. The CDR3 DNA follows: TGTGCCAGTAGTGCGTCCCGGGACAGGGATCGGTCTGGGGCCAACGTCCTGACTTTC. This chain links TRBV19 with TRBJ2-6; 9 nucleotides agree with TRBD1. Trimming cost V 5 bases and J 1 base; bases outside gene matches: 12. The CDR3 covers 19 residues. Germline V gene sequence: CDR1 LNHDA, CDR2 SQIVND (reference sequence).